This T cell receptor (beta chain) was observed in a study of Ad26.COV2.S vaccination and SARS-CoV-2 variants. CDR1 and CDR2 from the germline V gene are SGHTA and FQGNSA. The CDR3 is 12 residues long. V dropped 5 bases and J dropped 7 bases, with 10 bases sitting between them. The data were produced by immunoSEQ multiplex PCR, yet TCRdb's version contains in-frame clones alone and is incomplete. Of about 430,000 clones listed, approximately 90% were seen once; the top ten hold over 9%. Specified treatment: 15 to 20 received Ad26.COV2.S at low or high dose, single or two shots; several received placebo; per-sample allocation not given. It was on day 63 after the first vaccine or placebo injection that samples were taken.

The specimen comprised peripheral blood, sampled in a trial of Ad26.COV2.S vaccine versus placebo. The TCR originated in a person aged 18 to 59 who received the Ad26.COV2.S COVID-19 vaccine or a placebo. The chain uses TRBV7-2 and TRBJ2-3; a possible D gene is TRBD2 (5 bases). The CDR3 loop is CASSPPSNTQYF. CDR3 DNA sequence: TGTGCCAGCAGCCCCCCTAGCAATACGCAGTATTTT.